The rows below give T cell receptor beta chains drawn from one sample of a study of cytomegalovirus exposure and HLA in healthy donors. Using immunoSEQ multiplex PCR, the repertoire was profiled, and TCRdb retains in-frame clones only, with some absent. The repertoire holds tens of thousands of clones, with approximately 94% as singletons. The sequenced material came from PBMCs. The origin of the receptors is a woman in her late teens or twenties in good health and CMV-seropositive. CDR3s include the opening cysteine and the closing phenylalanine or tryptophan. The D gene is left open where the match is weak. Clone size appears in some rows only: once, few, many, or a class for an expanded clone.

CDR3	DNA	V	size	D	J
CASSASGVLTVSYNEQFF	TGCGCCAGCTCTGCGTCAGGCGTTTTAACAGTGTCCTACAATGAGCAGTTCTTC	TRBV5-1	-	-	TRBJ2-1
CASSSYTSGNYNEQFF	TGTGCCAGCAGTTCCTACACTAGCGGGAATTACAATGAGCAGTTCTTC	TRBV27	-	TRBD2	TRBJ2-1
CASSLIPGGSYNEQFF	TGCGCCAGCAGCTTGATACCCGGGGGGTCCTACAATGAGCAGTTCTTC	TRBV5-1	-	TRBD2	TRBJ2-1
CASSPGQGTSNSPLHF	TGTGCCAGCAGCCCGGGACAGGGGACTTCTAATTCACCCCTCCACTTT	TRBV11-2	-	TRBD1	TRBJ1-6
CASSSRLTGNYGYTF	TGTGCCAGCAGCTCCCGGTTGACAGGGAACTATGGCTACACCTTC	TRBV13	-	TRBD1	TRBJ1-2
CASSSPIGAGTGELFF	TGTGCCAGCAGCTCCCCGATTGGGGCGGGGACCGGGGAGCTGTTTTTT	TRBV5-4	-	-	TRBJ2-2
CASRDRESNQPQHF	TGTGCCAGCAGAGACAGGGAGAGCAATCAGCCCCAGCATTTT	TRBV6-1	-	TRBD1	TRBJ1-5
CASSARRAGGVGELFF	TGTGCCAGCAGCGCACGGAGGGCAGGGGGTGTCGGGGAGCTGTTTTTT	TRBV7-3	-	-	TRBJ2-2
CASSPRGLGQGAQETQYF	TGTGCCAGTAGTCCGAGGGGACTGGGACAGGGGGCCCAAGAGACCCAGTACTTC	TRBV19	-	TRBD1	TRBJ2-5
CASSVVGQGRDEQFF	TGTGCCAGCAGCGTAGTGGGACAGGGGAGGGATGAGCAGTTCTTC	TRBV9	-	TRBD1	TRBJ2-1
CASSSVLSGGLTYEQYF	TGTGCCAGCAGTTCCGTCCTTAGCGGGGGCCTGACGTACGAGCAGTACTTC	TRBV28	-	TRBD2	TRBJ2-7
CASSFAVSGPPGEQYF	TGTGCCAGCAGTTTTGCTGTCTCAGGGCCACCTGGCGAGCAGTACTTC	TRBV27	-	-	TRBJ2-7
CASSLAGVQETQYF	TGCGCCAGCAGCCTAGCGGGGGTTCAAGAGACCCAGTACTTC	TRBV4-1	-	TRBD2	TRBJ2-5
CASSYLSGVGTQYF	TGTGCCAGCAGTTACCTGAGCGGGGTTGGGACCCAGTACTTC	TRBV6-5	-	TRBD2	TRBJ2-5
CASSPTSGGLYEQYF	TGTGCCAGCTCGCCGACTAGCGGGGGACTCTACGAGCAGTACTTC	TRBV18	-	TRBD2	TRBJ2-7
CASSQVGGTSGSIQYF	TGTGCCAGCAGCCAAGTTGGCGGGACTAGCGGTTCCATTCAGTACTTC	TRBV4-2	-	TRBD2	TRBJ2-4
CASSVPRGFPKSLDTIYF	TGCGCCAGCAGCGTACCGAGGGGGTTTCCGAAGAGCCTGGACACCATATATTTT	TRBV23-1	-	-	TRBJ1-3
CASSLVASGNEQYF	TGTGCCAGCAGCTTAGTCGCCAGCGGCAACGAGCAGTACTTC	TRBV7-2	-	-	TRBJ2-7
CASSVGQGSSEQYF	TGCGCCAGCAGCGTAGGACAGGGGAGCTCCGAGCAGTACTTC	TRBV5-1	-	TRBD1	TRBJ2-7
CASSTWDSIRVEQYF	TGTGCCAGCAGCACCTGGGACAGCATCAGGGTCGAGCAGTACTTC	TRBV11-3	-	TRBD1	TRBJ2-7
CASSRTGSYEQYF	TGTGCCAGCAGCCGGACGGGATCCTACGAGCAGTACTTC	TRBV4-2	once	-	TRBJ2-7
CAWSGIRDRGREQYF	TGTGCCTGGAGTGGCATCAGAGACAGGGGAAGGGAGCAGTACTTC	TRBV30	-	TRBD1	TRBJ2-7
CASSEAGLAKGLLAKNIQYF	TGTGCCAGCAGTGAAGCGGGTCTAGCTAAAGGCCTCCTAGCCAAAAACATTCAGTACTTC	TRBV6-1	-	-	TRBJ2-4
CASSIAGGHGTQYF	TGTGCCAGCTCCATAGCGGGGGGGCACGGGACCCAGTACTTC	TRBV2	-	TRBD2	TRBJ2-5
CASSSTTSGRYEEQFF	TGTGCCAGCAGCTCCACCACTAGCGGGAGATATGAGGAGCAGTTCTTC	TRBV7-2	-	TRBD2	TRBJ2-1
CASSSGLAGGQETQYF	TGTGCCAGCAGCTCCGGACTAGCGGGGGGACAAGAGACCCAGTACTTC	TRBV7-2	-	TRBD2	TRBJ2-5
CASSYGGGGYTDTQYF	TGTGCCAGCAGTTACGGCGGGGGGGGGTACACAGATACGCAGTATTTT	TRBV6-6	-	TRBD2	TRBJ2-3
CASSDDRSSYEQYF	TGTGCCAGCAGCGACGACAGGAGTTCCTACGAGCAGTACTTC	TRBV7-9	-	-	TRBJ2-7
CASSFANTGELFF	TGTGCCAGTAGTTTCGCGAACACCGGGGAGCTGTTTTTT	TRBV19	-	-	TRBJ2-2
CASSIDSGTNTYEQYF	TGTGCCAGTAGTATAGATAGCGGGACTAATACCTACGAGCAGTACTTC	TRBV19	-	TRBD2	TRBJ2-7
CASSDRGQNIQYF	TGTGCCAGCTCAGACAGGGGACAAAACATTCAGTACTTC	TRBV11-3	-	TRBD1	TRBJ2-4
CASVSGTGVNNEQFF	TGTGCCAGCGTTTCCGGGACAGGGGTAAACAATGAGCAGTTCTTC	TRBV6-1	-	TRBD1	TRBJ2-1
CASNTGFTDTQYF	TGTGCCAGTAACACAGGGTTCACAGATACGCAGTATTTT	TRBV19	-	-	TRBJ2-3
CASSAGLDEKLFF	TGTGCCAGCAGTGCTGGACTTGATGAAAAACTGTTTTTT	TRBV2	-	-	TRBJ1-4
CASTSSGSEETQYF	TGTGCCAGCACCTCTAGCGGGAGCGAAGAGACCCAGTACTTC	TRBV7-8	-	TRBD2	TRBJ2-5
CASSRTSRTTDTQYF	TGTGCCAGCAGCCGGACTAGCAGAACCACAGATACGCAGTATTTT	TRBV5-6	-	TRBD2	TRBJ2-3
CASSLRLGAGTDTQYF	TGTGCCAGCAGTCTTAGACTGGGGGCGGGCACAGATACGCAGTATTTT	TRBV28	-	-	TRBJ2-3
CASSLVWAWTEAFF	TGTGCCAGCAGCTTAGTCTGGGCTTGGACTGAAGCTTTCTTT	TRBV13	-	-	TRBJ1-1
CASKSGHGGANVLTF	TGTGCCAGCAAATCAGGGCATGGAGGGGCCAACGTCCTGACTTTC	TRBV9	-	-	TRBJ2-6
CASSGVGLAGSNEQFF	TGTGCCAGCAGTGGGGTAGGACTAGCGGGAAGCAATGAGCAGTTCTTC	TRBV2	-	TRBD2	TRBJ2-1
CAWSAMGGEANEKLFF	TGTGCCTGGAGTGCCATGGGGGGGGAAGCTAATGAAAAACTGTTTTTT	TRBV30	-	-	TRBJ1-4
CASSLRGDTQYF	TGCGCCAGCAGCTTACGGGGAGATACGCAGTATTTT	TRBV5-1	-	-	TRBJ2-3
CASSLDSTHSYEQYF	TGTGCCAGCAGTCTGGACAGCACCCACTCCTACGAGCAGTACTTC	TRBV6-6	once	-	TRBJ2-7
CASSLEQVGLGQYF	TGCGCCAGCAGCTTGGAACAGGTTGGCCTAGGGCAGTACTTC	TRBV5-1	-	-	TRBJ2-7
CASSFSSGGATTQYF	TGTGCCAGCAGCTTCTCTAGCGGGGGGGCGACTACGCAGTATTTT	TRBV5-8	-	TRBD2	TRBJ2-3
CSVVKRGLYTEAFF	TGCAGCGTTGTAAAAAGGGGTTTATACACTGAAGCTTTCTTT	TRBV29-1	-	-	TRBJ1-1
CASSFLRDRDSSGELFF	TGTGCCAGCAGCTTCCTCCGGGACAGGGATTCTTCCGGGGAGCTGTTTTTT	TRBV7-2	-	TRBD1	TRBJ2-2
CSAGGYNEQFF	TGCAGTGCAGGCGGATACAATGAGCAGTTCTTC	TRBV20-1	-	-	TRBJ2-1
CASSQPGRASGGPGSYEQYF	TGCGCCAGCAGCCAACCGGGGAGGGCTAGCGGGGGGCCAGGATCCTACGAGCAGTACTTC	TRBV4-1	-	TRBD2	TRBJ2-7
CASSLSGRPPDTQYF	TGTGCCAGCAGCCTTAGCGGGAGACCCCCAGATACGCAGTATTTT	TRBV7-2	-	TRBD2	TRBJ2-3
CASSFRGLGQPQHF	TGTGCCAGCAGCTTCAGGGGGCTCGGGCAGCCCCAGCATTTT	TRBV28	-	TRBD1	TRBJ1-5
CASSRETGGEQYF	TGTGCCAGCAGCCGAGAGACGGGGGGCGAGCAGTACTTC	TRBV11-1	-	TRBD2	TRBJ2-7